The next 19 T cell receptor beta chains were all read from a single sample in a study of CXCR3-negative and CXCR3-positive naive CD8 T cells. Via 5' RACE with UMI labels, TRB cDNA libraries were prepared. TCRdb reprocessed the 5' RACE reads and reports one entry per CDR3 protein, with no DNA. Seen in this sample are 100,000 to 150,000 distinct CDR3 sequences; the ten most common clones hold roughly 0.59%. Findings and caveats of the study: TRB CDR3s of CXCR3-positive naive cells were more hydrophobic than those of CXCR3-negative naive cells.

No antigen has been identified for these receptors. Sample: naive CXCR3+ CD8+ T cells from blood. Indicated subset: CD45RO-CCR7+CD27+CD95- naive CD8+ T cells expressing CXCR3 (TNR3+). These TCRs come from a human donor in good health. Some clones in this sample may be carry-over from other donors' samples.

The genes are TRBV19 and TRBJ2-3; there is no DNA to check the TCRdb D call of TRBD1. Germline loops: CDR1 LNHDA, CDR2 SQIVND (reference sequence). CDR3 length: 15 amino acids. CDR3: CASSQTGYPTDTQYF.

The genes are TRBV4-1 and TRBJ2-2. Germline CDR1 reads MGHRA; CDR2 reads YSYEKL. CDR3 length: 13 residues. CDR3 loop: CASSQVGSGELFF.

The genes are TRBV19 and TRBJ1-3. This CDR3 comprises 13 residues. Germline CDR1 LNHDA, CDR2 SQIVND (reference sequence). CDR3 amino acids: CASLEFSGNTIYF.

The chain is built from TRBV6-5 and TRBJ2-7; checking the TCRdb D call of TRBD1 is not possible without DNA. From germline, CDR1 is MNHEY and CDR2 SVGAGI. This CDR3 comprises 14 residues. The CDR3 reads CASSRRGTTYEQYF.

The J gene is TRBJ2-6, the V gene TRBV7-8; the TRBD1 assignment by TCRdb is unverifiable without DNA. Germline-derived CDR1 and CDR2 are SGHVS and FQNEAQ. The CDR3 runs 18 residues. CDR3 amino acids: CASSEEGTPNSGANVLTF.

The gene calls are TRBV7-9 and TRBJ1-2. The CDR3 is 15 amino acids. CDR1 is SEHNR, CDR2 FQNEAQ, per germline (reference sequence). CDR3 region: CASSSPNKLNWGYTF.

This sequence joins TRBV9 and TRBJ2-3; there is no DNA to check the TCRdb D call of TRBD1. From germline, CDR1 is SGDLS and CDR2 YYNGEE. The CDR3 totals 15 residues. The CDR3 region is CASSEGQGAGDTQYF.

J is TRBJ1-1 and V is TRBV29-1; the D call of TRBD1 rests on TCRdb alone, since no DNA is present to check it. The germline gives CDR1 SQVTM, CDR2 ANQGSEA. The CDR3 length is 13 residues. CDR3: CSVKPPGQVEAFF.

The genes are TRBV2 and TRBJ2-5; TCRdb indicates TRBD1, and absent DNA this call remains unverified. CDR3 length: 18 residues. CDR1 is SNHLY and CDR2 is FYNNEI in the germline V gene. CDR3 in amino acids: CASSEAGPGQGLEETQYF.

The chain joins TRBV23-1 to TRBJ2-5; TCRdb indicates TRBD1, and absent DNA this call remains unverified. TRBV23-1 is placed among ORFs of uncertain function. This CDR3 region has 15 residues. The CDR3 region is CASSQSGQGSETQYF.

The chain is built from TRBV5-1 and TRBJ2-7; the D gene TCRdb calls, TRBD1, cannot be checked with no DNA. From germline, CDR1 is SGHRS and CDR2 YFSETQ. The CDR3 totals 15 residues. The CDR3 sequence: CASSLMVRGLYEKYF.

CDR3 region: CASRSSRGLSYEQYF. The chain combines TRBV6-5 with TRBJ2-7; TCRdb designates TRBD1, a call that cannot be tested without DNA. CDR3 size: 15 residues. Per the germline V gene, CDR1 is MNHEY and CDR2 is SVGAGI.

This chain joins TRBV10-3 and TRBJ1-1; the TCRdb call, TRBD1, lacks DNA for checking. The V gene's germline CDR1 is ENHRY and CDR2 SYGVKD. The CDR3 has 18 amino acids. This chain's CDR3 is CAISVWPPGEELNTEAFF.

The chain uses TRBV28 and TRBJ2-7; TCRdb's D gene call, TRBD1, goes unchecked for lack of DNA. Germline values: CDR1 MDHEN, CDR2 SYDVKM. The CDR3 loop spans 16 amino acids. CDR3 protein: CASSFGETGIVYEQYF.

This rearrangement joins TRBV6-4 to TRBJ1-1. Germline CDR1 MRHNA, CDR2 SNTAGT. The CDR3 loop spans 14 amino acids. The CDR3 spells CASSDSGRNTEAFF.

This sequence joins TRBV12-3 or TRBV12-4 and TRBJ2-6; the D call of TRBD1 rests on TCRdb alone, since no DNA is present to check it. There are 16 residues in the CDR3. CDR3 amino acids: CASSGPGSFRANVLTF.

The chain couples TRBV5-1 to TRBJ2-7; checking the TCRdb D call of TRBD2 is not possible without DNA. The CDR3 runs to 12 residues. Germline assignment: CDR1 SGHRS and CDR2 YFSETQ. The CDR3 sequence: CASREGFYEQYF.

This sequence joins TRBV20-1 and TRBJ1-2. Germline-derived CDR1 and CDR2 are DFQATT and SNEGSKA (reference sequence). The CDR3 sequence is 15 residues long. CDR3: CSARDQGREDYGYTF.

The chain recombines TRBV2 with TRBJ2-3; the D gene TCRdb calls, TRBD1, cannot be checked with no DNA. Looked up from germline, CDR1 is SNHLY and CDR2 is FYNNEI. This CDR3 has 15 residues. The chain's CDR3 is CASRGEMGELDTQYF.